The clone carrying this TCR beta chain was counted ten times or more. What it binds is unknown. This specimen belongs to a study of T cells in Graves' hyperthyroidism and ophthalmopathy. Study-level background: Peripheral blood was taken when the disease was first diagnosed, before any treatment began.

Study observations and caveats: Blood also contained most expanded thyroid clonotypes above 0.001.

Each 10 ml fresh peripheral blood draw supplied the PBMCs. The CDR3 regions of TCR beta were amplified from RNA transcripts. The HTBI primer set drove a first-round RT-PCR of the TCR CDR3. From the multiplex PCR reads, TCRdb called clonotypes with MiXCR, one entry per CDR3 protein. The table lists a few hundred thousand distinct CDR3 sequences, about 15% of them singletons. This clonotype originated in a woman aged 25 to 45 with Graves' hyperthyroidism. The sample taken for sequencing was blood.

The chain's CDR3 is CASSLTLEGPYEQYF. In DNA form, the CDR3 reads TGTGCCAGCAGTTTGACCCTGGAGGGACCCTACGAGCAGTACTTC. The rearrangement links TRBV6-1 to TRBJ2-7, with D perhaps TRBD2 (6 bases). Trimming left V 5 bases short and J 2 bases short, with 16 bases between. The CDR3 is 15 amino acids. The germline V gene encodes CDR1 MNHNS and CDR2 SASEGT.